Shown below are 29 T cell receptor beta chains from a single sample sequenced in a study of T cells after yellow fever vaccination. TCRdb used MiXCR to reprocess the 5' RACE reads, holding one entry per CDR3 protein. This sample yields 550,000 to 750,000 distinct CDR3 sequences, of which approximately 13% are seen a single time; about 14% belongs to the top ten. Sequences were derived from PBMCs, sampled on the day of the yellow fever booster vaccination. The receptors derive from a man in his thirties or forties who received the YFV17D yellow fever vaccine.

This rearrangement joins TRBV18 to TRBJ2-5; D might be TRBD2 (5 bases). V lost 2 bases and J lost 4, with 14 bases in between. This CDR3 contains 15 residues. Germline V gene lookup returns CDR1 KGHSH and CDR2 LQKENI. The CDR3 protein is CASSPVASSRETQYF. CDR3 coding DNA: TGTGCCAGCTCACCAGTGGCTAGCAGCCGAGAGACCCAGTACTTC.

This clonotype was seen a handful of times. The chain has TRBV12-3 or TRBV12-4 and TRBJ2-3; D perhaps matches TRBD2 (7 bases). V lost 5 bases to trimming and J lost 10 bases, with 16 bases between them. The CDR3 loop spans 13 amino acids. The CDR3 nucleotides are TGTGCCAGCAGTACTGCGGGGGCAAGGGCGCAGTATTTT. Encoded protein: CASSTAGARAQYF.

This clonotype was counted a few times. The chain recombines TRBV27 with TRBJ2-1, with D maybe TRBD1 (6 bases). V lost 2 bases and J lost 3, with 11 bases in between. Germline-derived CDR1 and CDR2 are MNHEY and SMNVEV (reference sequence). The CDR3 runs 15 residues. The CDR3: CASSLETGNYNEQFF. DNA of the CDR3: TGTGCCAGCAGTTTAGAAACAGGGAACTACAATGAGCAGTTCTTC.

The table lists this clonotype with a few counts. V usage is TRBV28 and J usage is TRBJ1-5; D is unresolved. The CDR3 totals 13 residues. CDR1 is MDHEN and CDR2 is SYDVKM in the germline V gene. Trimming shortened V by 8 bases and J by 0 bases, and 8 bases separated the two germline ends. CDR3 nucleotide sequence: TGTGCCAGCTTCGACCATAGCAATCAGCCCCAGCATTTT. Encoded protein: CASFDHSNQPQHF. Full variable domain (remainder filled in from reference TRBV28 and TRBJ1-5): DVKVTQSSRYLVKRTGEKVFLECVQDMDHENMFWYRQDPGLGLRLIYFSYDVKMKEKGDIPEGYSVSREKKERFSLILESASTNQTSMYLCASFDHSNQPQHFGDGTRLSIL.

This clonotype was observed a few times. V gene TRBV16 combines with J gene TRBJ2-5; weak D call: TRBD1 (5 bases). Trimming shortened V by 0 bases and J by 1 base, and 9 bases separated the two germline ends. The V gene's germline CDR1 is KGHSY and CDR2 FQNENV. CDR3 length equals 15 residues. The CDR3 nucleotides read TGTGCCAGCAGCCAATCGGGGCAGCGCCAAGAGACCCAGTACTTC. This encodes CASSQSGQRQETQYF.

The chain couples TRBV7-2 to TRBJ2-5, with TRBD2 matching 8 bases. CDR1 is SGHTA, CDR2 FQGNSA, per germline. CDR3 length equals 15 residues. V trimming: 9 bases; J trimming: 5 bases; junction bases outside the gene matches: 14. CDR3 sequence: CASCAGGPPGETQYF. The CDR3 nucleotides read TGTGCCAGTTGCGCGGGAGGACCCCCGGGGGAGACCCAGTACTTC.

The rearrangement links TRBV12-3 or TRBV12-4 to TRBJ1-4; the D gene is possibly TRBD1 (5 bases). The CDR3 sequence is 14 residues long. V dropped 8 bases and J dropped 5 bases, with 15 bases sitting between them. The CDR3 bases are TGTGCCAGCGCCCTGGGACGGGCCAATGAAAAACTGTTTTTT. Its protein is CASALGRANEKLFF.

The chain couples TRBV27 to TRBJ2-7; 7 bases match TRBD1. The CDR3 spans 14 residues. The germline V gene has CDR1 MNHEY and CDR2 SMNVEV (reference sequence). J lost 6 bases, V lost 7 bases, and 12 bases had no gene match. As DNA, the CDR3 is TGTGCCAGCAACTACCTAGAAGGGGGCGGCGAGCAGTACTTC. This gives the protein CASNYLEGGGEQYF.

J is TRBJ2-1 and V is TRBV12-3 or TRBV12-4; 10 nucleotides line up with TRBD2. The CDR3 length is 15 residues. J was trimmed by 6 bases and V by 3 bases; bases with no gene match: 5. The CDR3: CASSLVSGGPNEQFF. The CDR3 coding sequence is TGTGCCAGCAGTTTGGTTAGCGGGGGGCCCAATGAGCAGTTCTTC.

This clonotype was seen a handful of times. The genes are TRBV7-2 and TRBJ2-7; D not certain. Deletions cut 2 bases from V and 6 bases from J, with 17 bases between. The CDR3 is made up of 15 amino acids. Per the germline V gene, CDR1 is SGHTA and CDR2 is FQGNSA. DNA of the CDR3: TGTGCCAGCAGCTTAACCGCAGGCCTATCGACCGAGCAGTACTTC. Protein: CASSLTAGLSTEQYF. Drawing the rest from reference TRBV7-2 and TRBJ2-7, the complete variable domain is GAGVSQSPSNKVTEKGKDVELRCDPISGHTALYWYRQSLGQGLEFLIYFQGNSAPDKSGLPSDRFSAERTGGSVSTLTIQRTQQEDSAVYLCASSLTAGLSTEQYFGPGTRLTVT.

The V and J genes are TRBV5-1 and TRBJ1-4; 9 bases are shared with TRBD1. Trimming at V came to 1 base and at J to 1 base, leaving 2 bases not matched to a gene. The CDR3 loop spans 16 amino acids. Germline lookup yields CDR1 SGHRS and CDR2 YFSETQ. CDR3 residues: CASSLTGGRTNEKLFF. The CDR3 nucleotides are TGCGCCAGCAGCTTGACAGGGGGCAGAACTAATGAAAAACTGTTTTTT.

This clonotype was seen ten or more times. This chain connects TRBV11-2 to TRBJ2-1; perhaps TRBD1 as D (6 bases). Germline V gives CDR1 SGHAT, CDR2 FQNNGV. Trimming pared 2 bases from V and 7 bases from J, leaving 18 bases between. The CDR3 length is 16 residues. CDR3 sequence reads: CASSLKWGDRKNEQFF. CDR3 bases: TGTGCCAGCAGCTTAAAGTGGGGAGACAGGAAAAATGAGCAGTTCTTC. Drawing the rest from reference TRBV11-2 and TRBJ2-1, the complete variable domain is EAGVAQSPRYKIIEKRQSVAFWCNPISGHATLYWYQQILGQGPKLLIQFQNNGVVDDSQLPKDRFSAERLKGVDSTLKIQPAKLEDSAVYLCASSLKWGDRKNEQFFGPGTRLTVL.

V is TRBV21-1 and J is TRBJ1-5. TRBV21-1 is a documented pseudogene. The CDR3 is 15 amino acids. The CDR3 sequence is CARPVHLSSYQPQHF. DNA of the CDR3: TGTGCCAGACCCGTTCACCTTTCCAGCTATCAGCCCCAGCATTTT.

Written as DNA, the CDR3 is TGTGCCAGCAGCTTAGAAACGGGGTTTACTGGGGCCAACGTCCTGACTTTC. Its protein product is CASSLETGFTGANVLTF. V is TRBV7-9 and J is TRBJ2-6; tentatively, D is TRBD2 (5 bases). The CDR3 extends over 17 amino acids. Germline CDR1 reads SEHNR; CDR2 reads FQNEAQ (reference sequence). V shed 1 base and J shed 2 bases, with 12 bases lying between them. Using reference TRBV7-9 and TRBJ2-6 for the parts outside the CDR3, the full variable domain is DTGVSQNPRHKITKRGQNVTFRCDPISEHNRLYWYRQTLGQGPEFLTYFQNEAQLEKSRLLSDRFSAERPKGSFSTLEIQRTEQGDSAMYLCASSLETGFTGANVLTFGAGSRLTVL.

The chain has TRBV24-1 and TRBJ1-5; 7 positions agree with TRBD1. The V segment lost 4 bases and the J segment 4 bases; nucleotides outside the gene matches: 0. This CDR3 is 13 amino acids long. CDR1 and CDR2 from the germline V gene are KGHDR and SFDVKD. CDR3 sequence reads: CATSETGNQPQHF. The CDR3, as DNA: TGTGCCACCAGTGAGACAGGGAATCAGCCCCAGCATTTT.

V usage is TRBV6-2 or TRBV6-3 and J usage is TRBJ2-3; D remains ambiguous. CDR3 size: 11 residues. V was pared by 7 bases and J by 6 bases, with 8 bases between. The germline V gene has CDR1 MNHEY and CDR2 SVGEGT. CDR3 DNA: TGTGCCAGCACAAATGGGGATACGCAGTATTTT. Residues: CASTNGDTQYF.

In this sample, this clonotype turned up once. The gene calls are TRBV4-3 and TRBJ1-2; perhaps TRBD1 as D (5 bases). Germline loops: CDR1 LGHNA, CDR2 YSLEER. The CDR3 is 19 amino acids. The V end was cut by 0 bases, the J end by 4 bases, with 24 bases between. As DNA, the CDR3 is TGCGCCAGCAGCCAAGACTACCTAGACCGGTCGAAGGGGTTCTATGGCTACACCTTC. Its protein is CASSQDYLDRSKGFYGYTF.

This clonotype has a handful of counts. The chain links TRBV20-1 to TRBJ2-2; TRBD2 agrees at 14 bases. V was clipped by 0 bases and J by 5 bases; unmatched bases: 8. The CDR3 has 18 residues. Germline V gives CDR1 DFQATT, CDR2 SNEGSKA (reference sequence). In DNA, the CDR3 is TGCAGTGCTAGAGATACCGGGACTAGCGGGGGTATGACCGGGGAGCTGTTTTTT. Its translation: CSARDTGTSGGMTGELFF.

This clonotype was detected ten times or more. The CDR3 nucleotides read TGCAGTGCTACGCCGCAGCCGGGGGAGACCCAGTACTTC. Amino acids: CSATPQPGETQYF. The chain carries TRBV20-1 and TRBJ2-5; D might be TRBD2 (5 bases). Trimming took 4 bases from V and 5 from J, leaving 14 bases between them. The CDR3 spans 13 residues. The germline V gene encodes CDR1 DFQATT and CDR2 SNEGSKA (reference sequence).

The rearrangement uses TRBV20-1 and TRBJ2-3; TRBD2 matches at 14 bases. Trimming removed 1 base from V and 4 bases from J; junction bases left unmatched: 7. The CDR3 loop spans 17 amino acids. Germline values: CDR1 DFQATT, CDR2 SNEGSKA (reference sequence). Here the CDR3 reads CSARGQTGLAGADTQYF. The CDR3 bases are TGCAGTGCTAGAGGTCAGACGGGACTAGCGGGAGCAGATACGCAGTATTTT.

This chain joins TRBV6-5 and TRBJ2-1; 11 bases agree with TRBD1. V trimming: 4 bases; J trimming: 7 bases; junction bases outside the gene matches: 6. The CDR3 has 15 amino acids. CDR1 and CDR2 from the germline V gene are MNHEY and SVGAGI. CDR3 in DNA: TGTGCCAGCAGTTCCCCGGGACAGGGGGTGAATGAGCAGTTCTTC. It specifies CASSSPGQGVNEQFF.

V usage is TRBV7-2 and J usage is TRBJ2-7, with D hard to call. The CDR3 runs to 13 residues. In germline, CDR1 is SGHTA, CDR2 FQGNSA. V shed 2 bases and J shed 3 bases, with 8 bases lying between them. The CDR3 here is CASSLRYGYEQYF. DNA for the CDR3: TGTGCCAGCAGCTTACGGTATGGCTACGAGCAGTACTTC.

The chain links TRBV9 to TRBJ2-1; 10 positions agree with TRBD2. Germline assignment: CDR1 SGDLS and CDR2 YYNGEE. The CDR3 sequence is 16 residues long. J gave up 3 bases and V 3 bases, and 6 bases lay outside the gene matches. For the CDR3, the DNA is TGTGCCAGCAGCGGAGCCGGGACTAGCGTCTACAATGAGCAGTTCTTC. Its protein product is CASSGAGTSVYNEQFF.

The chain uses TRBV29-1 and TRBJ2-1, with D possibly TRBD2 on 6 matching bases. Between the trimmed V and J ends, which lost 4 bases and 3 bases, there was a span of 13 bases. CDR1 and CDR2 (germline): SQVTM, ANQGSEA. This CDR3 is 14 amino acids long. Here the CDR3 DNA reads TGCAGCGTTGTGAGGCAGGGAGGCTACAATGAGCAGTTCTTC. This sequence encodes CSVVRQGGYNEQFF.

The chain has TRBV5-5 and TRBJ2-3, with no clear D. V dropped 0 bases and J dropped 3 bases, with 8 bases sitting between them. From germline, CDR1 is SGHKS and CDR2 YYEKEE (reference sequence). The CDR3 is 14 residues long. CDR3 in amino acids: CASSLDVLTDTQYF. Written as DNA, the CDR3 is TGTGCCAGCAGCTTGGACGTTCTAACAGATACGCAGTATTTT.

DNA of the CDR3: TGTGCCAGCAGCCCAATCAGGGGGCAGGTGGTCGGCGAGCAGTACTTC. Translating gives CASSPIRGQVVGEQYF. The chain employs TRBV12-3 or TRBV12-4 and TRBJ2-7, with 8 bases matching TRBD1. The V segment lost 6 bases and the J segment 6 bases; nucleotides outside the gene matches: 16. This CDR3 is 16 amino acids long.

This clonotype was observed at least ten times. This chain connects TRBV3-1 to TRBJ1-1; D is undetermined. The CDR3 runs 14 residues. The germline CDR1 and CDR2 sequences are LGHDT and YNNKEL (reference sequence). The V end lost 1 base, the J end lost 7 bases, and 13 bases lay between the germline ends. CDR3 bases: TGTGCCAGCAGCCAAGGAGGCGGTCCCGGTGAAGCTTTCTTT. Encoded protein: CASSQGGGPGEAFF.

The chain couples TRBV2 to TRBJ1-1; 7 bases are a match to TRBD1. The CDR3 totals 15 residues. Germline V lookup: CDR1 SNHLY, CDR2 FYNNEI. Germline trimming cut 6 bases from V and 0 bases from J; bases unmatched to any gene: 7. This CDR3 reads CASRRQGLMNTEAFF. CDR3 sequence (DNA): TGTGCCAGCAGGCGACAGGGCCTCATGAACACTGAAGCTTTCTTT.

The rearrangement uses TRBV7-6 and TRBJ2-2; 8 positions match TRBD1. Germline assignment: CDR1 SGHVS and CDR2 FNYEAQ. The CDR3 is 17 residues long. J was trimmed by 6 bases and V by 1 base; bases with no gene match: 10. The CDR3 DNA is TGTGCCAGCAGCTTAGGTTCCACAGGGGGTACCCCCGGGGAGCTGTTTTTT. It yields the protein CASSLGSTGGTPGELFF.